A single sample is the source of the 2 T cell receptor beta chains below, sequenced in a study of blood T cells in healthy people across ages. For the second PCR, which ran for about 6 to 11 cycles, a sample-barcoded 5' primer and a J-beta primer mix were used. In TCRdb, the 5' RACE reads were re-called with MiXCR into one record per CDR3 protein. Among 500,000 to 550,000 distinct CDR3 sequences listed, less than 25% were seen once. Separately, the same data were catalogued under a study of T cells of mothers and their children.

Sequenced sample: blood. The receptors here all came from a boy between 10 and 17 years old in good health.

This clonotype has a handful of counts. J is TRBJ1-4 and V is TRBV4-3; TRBD1 might be the D (5 bases). Trimming removed 8 bases from V and 6 bases from J, with 19 bases in between. The CDR3 has 15 amino acids. The germline V gene encodes CDR1 LGHNA and CDR2 YSLEER. This CDR3 reads CASGESGGFYEKLFF. The CDR3 DNA sequence: TGCGCCAGCGGGGAAAGCGGGGGGTTCTATGAAAAACTGTTTTTT.

V gene TRBV27 combines with J gene TRBJ1-6; 10 bases map to TRBD1. The ends lost 5 bases at V and 8 bases at J; junction bases unmatched: 9. The length of the CDR3 is 16 residues. The germline V gene has CDR1 MNHEY and CDR2 SMNVEV (reference sequence). The CDR3 protein is CASSLRDRGRDSPLHF. The CDR3 coding sequence is TGTGCCAGCAGTCTCCGGGACAGGGGTAGGGATTCACCCCTCCACTTT.